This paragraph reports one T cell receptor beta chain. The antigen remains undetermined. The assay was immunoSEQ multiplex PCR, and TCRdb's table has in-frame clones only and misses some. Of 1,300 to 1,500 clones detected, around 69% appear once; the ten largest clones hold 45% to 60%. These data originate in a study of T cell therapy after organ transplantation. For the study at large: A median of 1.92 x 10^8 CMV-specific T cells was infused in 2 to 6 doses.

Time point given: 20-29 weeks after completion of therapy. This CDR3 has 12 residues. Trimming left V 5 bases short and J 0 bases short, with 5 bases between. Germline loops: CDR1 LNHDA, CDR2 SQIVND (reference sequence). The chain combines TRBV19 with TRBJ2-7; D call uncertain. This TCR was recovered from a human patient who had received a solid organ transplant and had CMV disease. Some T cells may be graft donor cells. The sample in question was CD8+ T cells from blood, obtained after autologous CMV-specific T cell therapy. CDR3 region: CASSQPSYEQYF. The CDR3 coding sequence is TGTGCCAGTAGTCAACCCTCCTACGAGCAGTACTTC.